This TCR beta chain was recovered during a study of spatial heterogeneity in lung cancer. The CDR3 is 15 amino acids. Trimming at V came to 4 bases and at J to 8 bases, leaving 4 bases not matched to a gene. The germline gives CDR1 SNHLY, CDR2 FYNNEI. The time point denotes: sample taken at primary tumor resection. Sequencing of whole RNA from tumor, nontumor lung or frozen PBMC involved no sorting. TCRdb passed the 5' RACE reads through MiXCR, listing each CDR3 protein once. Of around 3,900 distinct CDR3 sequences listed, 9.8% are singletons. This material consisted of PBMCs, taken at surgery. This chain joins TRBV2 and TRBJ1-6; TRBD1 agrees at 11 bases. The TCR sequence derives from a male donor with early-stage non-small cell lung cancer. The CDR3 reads CASSASGQGDSPLHF. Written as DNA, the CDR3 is TGTGCCAGCAGTGCATCGGGACAGGGGGATTCACCCCTCCACTTT.